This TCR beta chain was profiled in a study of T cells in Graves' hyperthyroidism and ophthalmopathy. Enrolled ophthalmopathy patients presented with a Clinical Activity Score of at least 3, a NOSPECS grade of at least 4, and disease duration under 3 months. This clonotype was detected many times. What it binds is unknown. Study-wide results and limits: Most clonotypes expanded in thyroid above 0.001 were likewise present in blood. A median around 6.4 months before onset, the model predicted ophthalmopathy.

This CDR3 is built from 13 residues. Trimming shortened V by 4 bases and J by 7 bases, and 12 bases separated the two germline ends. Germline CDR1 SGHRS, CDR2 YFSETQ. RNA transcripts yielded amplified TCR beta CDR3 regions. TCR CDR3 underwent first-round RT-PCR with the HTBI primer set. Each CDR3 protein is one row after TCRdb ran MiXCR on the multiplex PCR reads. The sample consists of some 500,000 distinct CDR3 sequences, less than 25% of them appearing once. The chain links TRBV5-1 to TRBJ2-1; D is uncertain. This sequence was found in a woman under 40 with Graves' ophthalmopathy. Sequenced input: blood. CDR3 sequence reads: CASSAWAPNEQFF. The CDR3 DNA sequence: TGCGCCAGCAGCGCGTGGGCCCCGAATGAGCAGTTCTTC.